The following is a T cell receptor (beta chain) sequence with its context. This CDR3 comprises 14 residues. V gave up 4 bases and J gave up 3 bases; unmatched junction bases: 3. Germline V gives CDR1 SGHNT, CDR2 YYREEE (reference sequence). Treatment meaning: some 20 received Ad26.COV2.S at low or high dose, single or two shots; about 5 received placebo; per-sample allocation not given. Sampling took place 63 days after the first vaccine or placebo injection. These data belong to a study of Ad26.COV2.S vaccination and SARS-CoV-2 variants. Generated by immunoSEQ multiplex PCR, the TCRdb table keeps only in-frame clones and is missing some. The sample shows around 380,000 clones, less than 90% of them seen only once.

The specimen comprised peripheral blood, sampled in a trial of Ad26.COV2.S vaccine versus placebo. The TCR comes from a person between 18 and 65 years old who received the Ad26.COV2.S COVID-19 vaccine or a placebo. V gene TRBV5-4 combines with J gene TRBJ1-4; 7 nucleotides line up with TRBD1. CDR3 DNA sequence: TGTGCCAGCAGCGGGGACAGATCTAATGAAAAACTGTTTTTT. It yields the protein CASSGDRSNEKLFF.